A single sample gave rise to the 17 T cell receptor beta chains below, sequenced in a study of blood T cells in healthy people across ages. The second PCR ran roughly 7 to 12 cycles with a sample-barcoded 5' primer and J-beta primers. TCRdb used MiXCR to reprocess the 5' RACE reads, holding one entry per CDR3 protein. The sample holds 1 million to 1.2 million distinct CDR3 sequences; roughly two fifths are singletons and the top ten take over 10%. Material: blood. All receptors come from a man between 18 and 29 years old in good health.

Details on this clonotype: A much larger clone differs from this one at a single base, so this may be a read error. V gene TRBV12-3 or TRBV12-4 combines with J gene TRBJ2-7; the D gene could be TRBD1 or TRBD2 (5 bases each). Trimming stripped 2 bases from V and 7 bases from J, with 15 bases between. The CDR3 runs 14 residues. The CDR3 spells CASSLSGTPWEQYF. CDR3 DNA: TGTGCCAGCAGTTTATCGGGGACCCCTTGGGAGCAGTACTTC.

The V gene is TRBV5-1, the J gene TRBJ1-6, with TRBD1 matching over 8 bases. The CDR3 has 14 amino acids. The junction had 4 bases not matched to a gene; V was cut back by 1 base and J by 10 bases. Germline V lookup: CDR1 SGHRS, CDR2 YFSETQ. The CDR3 DNA reads as TGCGCCAGCAGCTTGAGGGACAGGCTCTCACCCCTCCACTTT. As protein: CASSLRDRLSPLHF.

The chain couples TRBV12-3 or TRBV12-4 to TRBJ2-1; a weak D match, TRBD1 (6 bases). The J call may be wrong; the DNA end is better matched by TRBJ2-7. The CDR3 has 15 amino acids. In DNA form, the CDR3 reads TGTGCCAGCAGTACGACAGGCGCCACCTACAATGAGCAGTACTTC. It translates to CASSTTGATYNEQYF.

The chain links TRBV12-3 or TRBV12-4 to TRBJ2-3; tentatively, D is TRBD2 (6 bases). Trimming cost V 5 bases and J 1 base, with 13 bases left between them. The CDR3 contains 15 residues. Here the CDR3 reads CASSPQERGTDTQYF. CDR3 bases: TGTGCCAGCAGTCCCCAAGAGCGGGGCACAGATACGCAGTATTTT.

There are a few counts of this clonotype. This chain links TRBV18 with TRBJ2-7; TRBD1 matches 8 bases. V was pared by 5 bases and J by 5 bases, with 5 bases of the junction left unmatched. This CDR3 comprises 13 residues. CDR1 and CDR2 (germline): KGHSH, LQKENI. CDR3 region: CASSTTGVDEQYF. The CDR3 DNA is TGTGCCAGCTCAACGACAGGGGTGGACGAGCAGTACTTC.

This chain uses TRBV29-1 with TRBJ1-1; 7 bases are shared with TRBD1. Germline V gene sequence: CDR1 SQVTM, CDR2 ANQGSEA. CDR3 length: 10 amino acids. Unmatched junction bases numbered 2, after V lost 7 bases and J lost 6 bases. The CDR3 DNA sequence: TGCAGCGCCAGGGGGGCTGAAGCTTTCTTT. Translating gives CSARGAEAFF.

This clonotype was seen many times. The chain has TRBV18 and TRBJ2-1; D uncertain. The CDR3 sequence is 15 residues long. V dropped 2 bases and J dropped 4 bases, with 12 bases sitting between them. Germline V gives CDR1 KGHSH, CDR2 LQKENI. CDR3: CASSPFSGGYNEQFF. The CDR3 DNA reads TGTGCCAGCTCACCATTTTCAGGCGGTTACAATGAGCAGTTCTTC.

The chain couples TRBV11-2 to TRBJ2-3; unclear D gene. The V gene lost 5 bases and the J gene lost 7 bases, with 10 bases spanning the gap. Germline CDR1 and CDR2: SGHAT and FQNNGV. The CDR3 is 12 amino acids. CDR3 coding DNA: TGTGCCAGCAGCCCGGAGCCATATACGCAGTATTTT. Its translation: CASSPEPYTQYF.

CDR3 bases: TGTGCCAGCAGTTGGACTAGGGGAGAGACCCAGTTCTTC. Translation gives CASSWTRGETQFF. The chain carries TRBV7-2 and TRBJ2-1; TRBD2 agrees at 7 bases. The length of the CDR3 is 13 residues. From germline, CDR1 is SGHTA and CDR2 FQGNSA. Losses at the gene ends were 6 bases for V and 13 bases for J; bases not matched to a gene: 12.

The chain is built from TRBV7-9 and TRBJ2-3; D gene unclear. The length of the CDR3 is 13 residues. Germline-derived CDR1 and CDR2 are SEHNR and FQNEAQ (reference sequence). Between the trimmed V and J ends, which lost 4 bases and 6 bases, there was a span of 11 bases. The CDR3 loop is CASSYIQGDTQYF. The CDR3, as DNA: TGTGCCAGCAGCTATATACAAGGGGATACGCAGTATTTT.

The chain joins TRBV27 to TRBJ2-1; weak D call: TRBD2 (7 bases). The CDR3 totals 18 residues. The V and J ends lost 8 bases and 6 bases respectively, with 29 bases between them. CDR1 and CDR2 (germline): MNHEY, SMNVEV (reference sequence). CDR3 protein: CASGRYLGGGSGLNEQFF. CDR3 coding DNA: TGTGCCAGCGGACGATATTTGGGGGGGGGCTCCGGTCTCAATGAGCAGTTCTTC.

There are a few counts of this clonotype. In nucleotides, the CDR3 is TGTGCCAGCAGTGAGGGACAGGGGGGTTGGTCTGAAGCTTTCTTT. This encodes CASSEGQGGWSEAFF. The rearrangement links TRBV25-1 to TRBJ1-1; 11 nucleotides agree with TRBD1. The V gene's germline CDR1 is MGHDK and CDR2 SYGVNS. The CDR3 totals 15 residues. The J segment lost 6 bases and the V segment lost 3 bases, leaving 6 bases of the junction unmatched.

This clonotype was detected only a few times. The rearrangement uses TRBV4-3 and TRBJ2-1, with D perhaps matching TRBD2 (5 bases). Trimming pared 3 bases from V and 9 bases from J, leaving 12 bases between. The germline CDR1 and CDR2 sequences are LGHNA and YSLEER. The CDR3 covers 13 residues. The DNA for the CDR3 is TGCGCCAGCAGCCAGTCCCGGGGTCGTGAGCAGTTCTTC. Its protein is CASSQSRGREQFF.

This clonotype occurred a few times. The V and J genes are TRBV4-3 and TRBJ2-1, with 10 positions matching TRBD1. Germline CDR1 is LGHNA and CDR2 is YSLEER. This CDR3 spans 16 amino acids. Unmatched junction bases numbered 4, after V lost 1 base and J lost 4 bases. The CDR3 loop reads CASSQGDRGRYNEQFF. CDR3 coding DNA: TGCGCCAGCAGCCAAGGTGACAGGGGGCGATACAATGAGCAGTTCTTC.

This clonotype has more than one count but fewer than ten. The chain is built from TRBV28 and TRBJ2-5, with 8 bases aligning to TRBD1. Germline V gene sequence: CDR1 MDHEN, CDR2 SYDVKM. J lost 1 base, V lost 7 bases, and 2 bases had no gene match. This CDR3 region has 13 residues. CDR3 amino acids: CASTGQGQETQYF. DNA of the CDR3: TGTGCCAGCACCGGACAGGGCCAAGAGACCCAGTACTTC.

V usage is TRBV5-5 and J usage is TRBJ1-6; D is ambiguous. V lost 6 bases, J lost 9 bases, and 16 bases lay in between. Germline V gene sequence: CDR1 SGHKS, CDR2 YYEKEE (reference sequence). The CDR3 has 14 amino acids. CDR3 DNA sequence: TGTGCCAGCACCAATGATGGTATGGGTTCACCCCTCCACTTT. Amino acid sequence: CASTNDGMGSPLHF.

The gene calls are TRBV6-1 and TRBJ1-6; D is unclear. The CDR3 contains 15 residues. The V gene lost 2 bases and the J gene lost 8 bases, with 13 bases spanning the gap. The germline V gene encodes CDR1 MNHNS and CDR2 SASEGT. CDR3 bases: TGTGCCAGCAGTGAATATATAGGTTCGGATTCACCCCTCCACTTT. Its translation is CASSEYIGSDSPLHF.